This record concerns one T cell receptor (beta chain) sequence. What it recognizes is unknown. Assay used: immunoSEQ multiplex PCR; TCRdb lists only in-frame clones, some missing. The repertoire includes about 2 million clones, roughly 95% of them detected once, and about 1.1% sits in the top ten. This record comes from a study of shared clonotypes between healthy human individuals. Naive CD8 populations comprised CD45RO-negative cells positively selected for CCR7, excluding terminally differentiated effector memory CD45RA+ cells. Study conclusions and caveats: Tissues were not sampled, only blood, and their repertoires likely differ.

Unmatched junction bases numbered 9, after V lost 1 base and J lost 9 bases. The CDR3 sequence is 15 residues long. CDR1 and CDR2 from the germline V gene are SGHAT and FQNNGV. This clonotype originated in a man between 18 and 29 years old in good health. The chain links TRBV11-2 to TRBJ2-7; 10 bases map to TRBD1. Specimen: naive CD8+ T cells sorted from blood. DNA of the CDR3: TGTGCCAGCAGCTTAGGCCAGGACAGGGGGGGACGGCAGTACTTC. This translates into CASSLGQDRGGRQYF. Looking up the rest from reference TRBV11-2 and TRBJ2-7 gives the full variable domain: EAGVAQSPRYKIIEKRQSVAFWCNPISGHATLYWYQQILGQGPKLLIQFQNNGVVDDSQLPKDRFSAERLKGVDSTLKIQPAKLEDSAVYLCASSLGQDRGGRQYFGPGTRLTVT.